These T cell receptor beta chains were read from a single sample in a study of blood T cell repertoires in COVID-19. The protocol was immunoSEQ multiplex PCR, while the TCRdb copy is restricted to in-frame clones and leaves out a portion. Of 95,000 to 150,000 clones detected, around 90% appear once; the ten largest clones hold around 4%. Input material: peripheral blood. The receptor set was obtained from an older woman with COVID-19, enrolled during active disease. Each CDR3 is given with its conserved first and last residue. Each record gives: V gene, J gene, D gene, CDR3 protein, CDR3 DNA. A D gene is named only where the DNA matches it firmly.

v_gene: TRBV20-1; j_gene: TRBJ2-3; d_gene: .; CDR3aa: CSASERRRPTDTQYF; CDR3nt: TGCAGTGCTAGTGAGCGGAGGCGGCCAACAGATACGCAGTATTTT
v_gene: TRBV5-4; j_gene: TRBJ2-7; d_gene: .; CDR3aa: CASSPGFDRLVHEQYF; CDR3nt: TGTGCCAGCAGCCCCGGCTTCGACAGGTTGGTCCACGAGCAGTACTTC
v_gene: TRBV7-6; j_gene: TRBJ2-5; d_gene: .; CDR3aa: CASSLRGNGQETQYF; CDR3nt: TGTGCCAGCAGCTTAAGGGGGAATGGGCAAGAGACCCAGTACTTC
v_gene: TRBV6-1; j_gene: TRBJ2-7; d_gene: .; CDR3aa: CASSEEPPPAEQYF; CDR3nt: TGTGCCAGCAGTGAAGAGCCCCCCCCCGCGGAGCAGTACTTC
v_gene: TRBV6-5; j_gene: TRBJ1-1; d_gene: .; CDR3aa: CASSPVGATEAFF; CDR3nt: TGTGCCAGCAGTCCCGTGGGGGCCACTGAAGCTTTCTTT
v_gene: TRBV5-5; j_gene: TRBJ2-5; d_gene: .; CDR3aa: CASSLDLGLTQETQYF; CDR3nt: TGTGCCAGCAGCTTGGACCTGGGCCTTACCCAAGAGACCCAGTACTTC
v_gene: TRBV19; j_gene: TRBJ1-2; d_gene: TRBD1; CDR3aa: CASSPTMGTGSNYGYTF; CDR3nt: TGTGCCAGTAGCCCTACTATGGGGACAGGGAGTAACTATGGCTACACCTTC
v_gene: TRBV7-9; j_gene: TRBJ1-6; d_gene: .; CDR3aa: CASSRGGPVNNSPLHF; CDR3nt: TGTGCCAGCAGCAGAGGAGGGCCGGTAAATAATTCACCCCTCCACTTT
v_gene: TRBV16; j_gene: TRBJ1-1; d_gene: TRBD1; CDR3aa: CASSIQGADTEAFF; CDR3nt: TGTGCCAGCAGCATACAGGGGGCTGATACTGAAGCTTTCTTT
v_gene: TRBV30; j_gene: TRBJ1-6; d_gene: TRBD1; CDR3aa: CAWSGPGTADNSPLHF; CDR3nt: TGTGCCTGGAGTGGACCAGGGACAGCCGATAATTCACCCCTCCACTTT
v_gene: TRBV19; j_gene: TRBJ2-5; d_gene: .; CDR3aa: CASSGGRGETQYF; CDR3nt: TGTGCCAGTAGTGGCGGCAGGGGTGAGACCCAGTACTTC
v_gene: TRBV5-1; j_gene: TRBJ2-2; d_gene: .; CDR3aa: CASSLLGRGTGELFF; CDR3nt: TGCGCCAGCAGCTTGCTAGGGAGAGGGACCGGGGAGCTGTTTTTT
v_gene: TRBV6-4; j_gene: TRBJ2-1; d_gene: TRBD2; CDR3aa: CASSDRTSGVDEQFF; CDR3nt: TGTGCCAGCAGTGATAGGACTAGCGGGGTCGATGAGCAGTTCTTC
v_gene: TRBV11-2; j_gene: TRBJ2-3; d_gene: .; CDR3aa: CASSFTGRPTDTQYF; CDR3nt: TGTGCCAGCAGCTTCACAGGACGGCCGACAGATACGCAGTATTTT
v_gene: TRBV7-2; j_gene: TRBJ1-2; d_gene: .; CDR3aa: CASSRSDSNYGYTF; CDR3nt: TGTGCCAGCAGCCGGAGCGATTCTAACTATGGCTACACCTTC
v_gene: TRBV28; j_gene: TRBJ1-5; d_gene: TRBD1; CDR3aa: CASRPSRGNNQPQHF; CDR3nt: TGTGCCAGCAGGCCCTCCAGGGGGAACAATCAGCCCCAGCATTTT
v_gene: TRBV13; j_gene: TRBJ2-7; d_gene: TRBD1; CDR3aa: CASSPGTGGYEQYF; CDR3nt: TGTGCCAGCAGCCCAGGGACAGGGGGCTACGAGCAGTACTTC
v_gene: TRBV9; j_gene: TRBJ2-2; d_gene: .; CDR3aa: CASSVSGAANTGELFF; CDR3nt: TGTGCCAGCAGCGTGAGCGGAGCAGCGAACACCGGGGAGCTGTTTTTT
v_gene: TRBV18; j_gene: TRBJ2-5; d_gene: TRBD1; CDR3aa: CASSPPTGMKETQYF; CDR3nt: TGTGCCAGCTCACCACCGACAGGGATGAAAGAGACCCAGTACTTC
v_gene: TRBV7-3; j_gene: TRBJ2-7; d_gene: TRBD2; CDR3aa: CASSSPSGGLTYEQYF; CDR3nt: TGTGCCAGCAGCTCCCCGAGCGGGGGGCTCACCTACGAGCAGTACTTC
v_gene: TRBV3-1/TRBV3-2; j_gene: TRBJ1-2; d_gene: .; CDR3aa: CASSPQGNYGYTF; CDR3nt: TGTGCCAGCTCCCCCCAGGGGAACTATGGCTACACCTTC
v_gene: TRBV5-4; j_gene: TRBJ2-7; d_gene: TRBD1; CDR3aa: CASRLDRATYEQYF; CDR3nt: TGTGCCAGTCGGCTGGACAGGGCAACCTACGAGCAGTACTTC